The TCR beta chain under discussion was sequenced for a study of blood T cell repertoires in COVID-19. As for the study in general: The United States, Italy and Spain supplied acute and convalescent COVID-19 samples.

The table came from immunoSEQ multiplex PCR; TCRdb's copy has only in-frame clones and leaves some out. The table includes roughly 260,000 clones, roughly 86% detected once. The sequence derives from a woman younger than 30 who had recovered from COVID-19. The sequenced material came from PBMCs or T cells enriched from blood (not recorded which).

Written as DNA, the CDR3 is TGTGCCAGCAGCTTAGGGAGCCAGCCTAGGCTTGAAGCTTTCTTT. Protein sequence: CASSLGSQPRLEAFF. The V call is TRBV11-2, the J call TRBJ1-1; D remains unclear. The CDR3 consists of 15 residues. The germline CDR1 and CDR2 sequences are SGHAT and FQNNGV. Trimming left V 1 base short and J 7 bases short, with 16 bases between.